Following are 27 T cell receptor beta chains from one sample sequenced in a study of T cells after yellow fever vaccination (dated by TCRdb to about 2019). The treatment or condition label of this sample denotes: live attenuated yellow fever vaccine strain. Receptor amplification or capture employed 5' RACE. Sequenced using an Illumina HiSeq 2500. TCRdb cleaned the public reads at Q25 with fastp, built clones with MiXCR and kept in-frame beta chains. Records with the same CDR3 protein are collapsed into one entry carrying the most frequent genes and DNA. The sample has tens of thousands of distinct CDR3 sequences on record, 5% to 8.5% of them singletons. Of the sample, around a fifth falls within the top ten clones. Sequenced here: PBMCs, either bulk or a sorted T-cell subset (CD4+, CD8+, memory, or dextramer-sorted; not recorded which), sampled on the day of the first yellow fever vaccination. The origin of the receptors is a young man who received the YFV17D yellow fever vaccine.

This clonotype turned up a few times. The rearrangement uses TRBV18 and TRBJ2-5; 7 nucleotides agree with TRBD2. Germline CDR1 is KGHSH and CDR2 is LQKENI. V was clipped by 2 bases and J by 0 bases; unmatched bases: 12. This CDR3 contains 18 residues. The CDR3 region is CASSPYRSQRGYQETQYF. In nucleotides, the CDR3 is TGTGCCAGCTCACCATACAGGAGCCAGCGGGGATACCAAGAGACCCAGTACTTC. The full variable domain, rest sourced from reference TRBV18 and TRBJ2-5, is NAGVMQNPRHLVRRRGQEARLRCSPMKGHSHVYWYRQLPEEGLKFMVYLQKENIIDESGMPKERFSAEFPKEGPSILRIQQVVRGDSAAYFCASSPYRSQRGYQETQYFGPGTRLLVL.

This clonotype was seen a single time. The gene calls are TRBV5-6 and TRBJ2-4; 9 nucleotides agree with TRBD2. V trimming: 8 bases; J trimming: 7 bases; junction bases outside the gene matches: 7. This CDR3 has 13 residues. Per germline, CDR1 SGHDT and CDR2 YYEEEE. CDR3 region: CARGPAGGNIQYF. CDR3 nucleotides: TGTGCCAGGGGCCCCGCGGGGGGGAACATTCAGTACTTC.

This clonotype was found many times. This rearrangement joins TRBV5-6 to TRBJ2-5; maybe TRBD2 (6 bases). CDR1 is SGHDT, CDR2 YYEEEE, per germline. This CDR3 is 16 amino acids long. V lost 4 bases to trimming and J lost 2 bases, with 18 bases between them. The CDR3 DNA sequence: TGTGCCAGCAGCCCGCCCGGGAGCAGGCGTCAAGAGACCCAGTACTTC. Its protein product is CASSPPGSRRQETQYF.

This clonotype was observed at least ten times. The V gene is TRBV10-3, the J gene TRBJ1-1; 8 bases match TRBD1. The CDR3 consists of 14 residues. The V gene end was trimmed by 4 bases and the J gene end by 0 bases; junction bases not matched to a gene: 1. The germline V gene has CDR1 ENHRY and CDR2 SYGVKD. CDR3 amino acids: CAISADRVNTEAFF. The DNA of the CDR3 is TGTGCCATCAGTGCGGACAGGGTGAACACTGAAGCTTTCTTT.

This clonotype was found many times. This chain connects TRBV6-2 or TRBV6-3 to TRBJ1-4, with D unresolved. Looked up from germline, CDR1 is MNHEY and CDR2 is SVGEGT. The CDR3 contains 13 residues. The germline V and J ends were trimmed by 6 bases and 6 bases, with 11 bases remaining between them. CDR3 sequence: CASSMLNYEKLFF. The CDR3 DNA reads TGTGCCAGCAGCATGCTGAATTATGAAAAACTGTTTTTT.

This clonotype was picked up many times. The chain uses TRBV27 and TRBJ2-2; the D call may be TRBD1 or TRBD2 (5 bases each). Germline CDR1 is MNHEY and CDR2 is SMNVEV (reference sequence). There are 14 residues in the CDR3. Trimming shortened V by 7 bases and J by 7 bases, and 16 bases separated the two germline ends. The CDR3 loop is CASTLLGVGGELFF. The CDR3 DNA follows: TGTGCCAGCACCTTACTGGGGGTCGGCGGGGAGCTGTTTTTT.

This clonotype appeared many times. CDR3 sequence: CASTGTGGNEQFF. The CDR3 region has the DNA TGTGCCAGCACGGGGACGGGGGGAAATGAGCAGTTCTTC. V gene TRBV9 combines with J gene TRBJ2-1; 7 bases align to TRBD2. J lost 7 bases, V lost 6 bases, and 7 bases had no gene match. The CDR3 is 13 residues long. The V gene's germline CDR1 is SGDLS and CDR2 YYNGEE.

This rearrangement joins TRBV20-1 to TRBJ1-4; a possible D gene is TRBD1 (6 bases). The V end lost 4 bases, the J end lost 7 bases, and 16 bases lay between the germline ends. CDR3 length: 14 amino acids. Germline CDR1 reads DFQATT; CDR2 reads SNEGSKA (reference sequence). In DNA form, the CDR3 reads TGCAGTGCTAACCGGGGGGGGCTGGGTGAAAAACTGTTTTTT. This gives the protein CSANRGGLGEKLFF.

Of note for this clonotype: With a much larger clone just one base away, this may be a read error. The missing conserved phenylalanine or tryptophan at the end of this CDR3 makes a read error likely. The V gene is TRBV20-1, the J gene TRBJ2-1; D call uncertain. The germline CDR1 and CDR2 sequences are DFQATT and SNEGSKA (reference sequence). The V end was cut by 4 bases, the J end by 0 bases, with 13 bases between. CDR3 length: 15 amino acids. The CDR3: CSATSRRNSYNEQFL. The CDR3 DNA reads TGCAGTGCTACCTCTAGACGGAACTCCTACAATGAGCAGTTCTTA.

This clonotype was observed at least ten times. The V gene is TRBV11-3, the J gene TRBJ2-5, with D possibly matching TRBD2 (6 bases). Trimming took off 0 bases at V and 4 bases at J, with 6 bases between the two ends. The CDR3 is 13 amino acids. Germline lookup yields CDR1 SGHNT and CDR2 YENEEA. The CDR3 nucleotides are TGTGCCAGCAGCTTAGAGGGGGGAGAGACCCAGTACTTC. Amino acid sequence: CASSLEGGETQYF. Combining the CDR3 with reference TRBV11-3 and TRBJ2-5 gives the whole variable domain EAGVVQSPRYKIIEKKQPVAFWCNPISGHNTLYWYLQNLGQGPELLIRYENEEAVDDSQLPKDRFSAERLKGVDSTLKIQPAELGDSAVYLCASSLEGGETQYFGPGTRLLVL.

Many counts were recorded for this clonotype. The chain links TRBV4-1 to TRBJ2-4, with D possibly TRBD2 on 6 matching bases. Per the germline V gene, CDR1 is MGHRA and CDR2 is YSYEKL. Trimming shortened V by 4 bases and J by 3 bases, and 19 bases separated the two germline ends. The CDR3 spans 17 residues. This chain's CDR3 is CASSPRLARRGKNIQYF. The CDR3 DNA reads TGCGCCAGCAGCCCTCGACTGGCTCGGCGGGGCAAAAACATTCAGTACTTC.

This clonotype appeared a few times. V is TRBV2 and J is TRBJ1-4, with a tentative D call TRBD1 (5 bases). The CDR3 runs to 15 residues. Per the germline V gene, CDR1 is SNHLY and CDR2 is FYNNEI. V lost 4 bases to trimming and J lost 0 bases, with 9 bases between them. The CDR3 region is CASSGRGATNEKLFF. CDR3 in DNA: TGTGCCAGCAGTGGAAGGGGTGCAACTAATGAAAAACTGTTTTTT. The variable domain in full, completed from reference TRBV2 and TRBJ1-4, reads EPEVTQTPSHQVTQMGQEVILRCVPISNHLYFYWYRQILGQKVEFLVSFYNNEISEKSEIFDDQFSVERPDGSNFTLKIRSTKLEDSAMYFCASSGRGATNEKLFFGSGTQLSVL.

This clonotype has just a few counts. V usage is TRBV20-1 and J usage is TRBJ1-2; D may be TRBD1 (5 bases). Germline lookup yields CDR1 DFQATT and CDR2 SNEGSKA (reference sequence). The V end was cut by 3 bases, the J end by 5 bases, with 13 bases between. This CDR3 spans 13 amino acids. The CDR3 sequence: CSARAGTKYGYTF. CDR3 in DNA: TGCAGTGCTAGGGCCGGGACCAAGTATGGCTACACCTTC.

This clonotype occurred many times. This chain joins TRBV7-3 and TRBJ2-7; D call uncertain. CDR3 length equals 13 residues. Looked up from germline, CDR1 is SGHTA and CDR2 is FQGTGA. V was pared by 5 bases and J by 3 bases, with 11 bases between. Here the CDR3 DNA reads TGTGCCAGCAGCCTGTATGATTTCTACGAGCAGTACGTC. Translated, it gives CASSLYDFYEQYV.

This clonotype was observed at least ten times. The genes are TRBV11-3 and TRBJ2-1; D is unresolved. The germline gives CDR1 SGHNT, CDR2 YENEEA. The CDR3 totals 13 residues. With 1 base removed from V and 9 bases from J, the gap between germline ends came to 10 bases. The CDR3 DNA is TGTGCCAGCAGCTTAGTATCGGTGGGTGAGCAGTTCTTC. Translation gives CASSLVSVGEQFF.

This clonotype has ten or more counts. This sequence joins TRBV5-1 and TRBJ1-2, with D tentatively TRBD1 (5 bases). V lost 3 bases and J 7 bases, leaving 13 bases between the germline ends. The CDR3 has 13 amino acids. Germline-derived CDR1 and CDR2 are SGHRS and YFSETQ. The CDR3 spells CASSSGLSFGYTF. In DNA form, the CDR3 reads TGCGCCAGCAGCTCGGGACTGTCGTTTGGCTACACCTTC.

The rearrangement joins TRBV28 to TRBJ1-4, with D tentatively TRBD1 (5 bases). Trimming stripped 7 bases from V and 7 bases from J, with 19 bases between. The length of the CDR3 is 15 residues. Germline V gene data show CDR1 as MDHEN and CDR2 as SYDVKM. DNA of the CDR3: TGTGCCAGCATATCGGAGGGGCAGTACGGTGAAAAACTGTTTTTT. Protein: CASISEGQYGEKLFF.

The chain uses TRBV24-1 and TRBJ2-2; D possibly corresponds to TRBD1 (6 bases). The ends were cut back, 0 bases at V and 3 bases at J, with 13 bases in the middle. The CDR3 sequence is 17 residues long. The V gene's germline CDR1 is KGHDR and CDR2 SFDVKD. The CDR3, as DNA: TGTGCCACCAGTGATTTGAGTGCAGGGGCGTACACCGGGGAGCTGTTTTTT. Protein sequence: CATSDLSAGAYTGELFF.

The table lists this clonotype with many counts. This chain links TRBV27 with TRBJ1-2; weak D call: TRBD1 (5 bases). The CDR3 totals 14 residues. Trimming cost V 4 bases and J 0 bases, with 9 bases left between them. Germline assignment: CDR1 MNHEY and CDR2 SMNVEV (reference sequence). The DNA for the CDR3 is TGTGCCAGCAGTTACCGGACACCTAACTATGGCTACACCTTC. This sequence encodes CASSYRTPNYGYTF.

Ten or more counts support this clonotype. V is TRBV20-1 and J is TRBJ1-1; D remains unclear. Trimming left V 4 bases short and J 1 base short, with 4 bases between. The CDR3 extends over 11 amino acids. Germline lookup yields CDR1 DFQATT and CDR2 SNEGSKA (reference sequence). CDR3 coding DNA: TGCAGTGCTACAGGGAACACTGAAGCTTTCTTT. This codes for CSATGNTEAFF.

At least ten counts were recorded for this clonotype. The CDR3 coding sequence is TGTGCCACCAGCAGAGATTATGTACAAAGTCTAGGCACAGATACGCAGTATTTT. Residues: CATSRDYVQSLGTDTQYF. This chain connects TRBV15 to TRBJ2-3; unclear D gene. The CDR3 has 18 residues. Germline lookup yields CDR1 LNHNV and CDR2 YYDKDF (reference sequence). V was cut by 0 bases and J by 1 base, with 17 bases left in between.

This clonotype was counted at least ten times. The CDR3 coding sequence is TGTGCCAGCAGCTTGGGAGGGCAGGGCTCCTACAATGAGCAGTTCTTC. This codes for CASSLGGQGSYNEQFF. The V call is TRBV5-4, the J call TRBJ2-1; D assignment may be TRBD1 or TRBD2 (5 bases each). CDR1 is SGHNT and CDR2 is YYREEE in the germline V gene (reference sequence). The CDR3 is 16 amino acids. V lost 0 bases to trimming and J lost 0 bases, with 10 bases between them.

This clonotype was recorded a few times. The chain carries TRBV5-4 and TRBJ2-3, with a weak D call TRBD2 (6 bases). The V gene lost 5 bases and the J gene lost 2 bases, with 9 bases spanning the gap. This CDR3 has 13 residues. Germline assignment: CDR1 SGHNT and CDR2 YYREEE (reference sequence). This CDR3 is CASSRDFTDTQYF. In nucleotides, the CDR3 is TGTGCCAGCAGTCGGGACTTCACAGATACGCAGTATTTT.

This clonotype was observed at least ten times. The chain carries TRBV6-2 or TRBV6-3 and TRBJ2-1; possible D gene TRBD2, 5 bases. V was cut by 6 bases and J by 7 bases, with 16 bases left in between. The CDR3 extends over 14 amino acids. In germline, CDR1 is MNHEY, CDR2 SVGEGT. CDR3 DNA sequence: TGTGCCAGCAGGGACTCTAAGGTAGGGAATGAGCAGTTCTTC. Amino acid sequence: CASRDSKVGNEQFF.

This clonotype has a handful of counts. The J gene is TRBJ1-2, the V gene TRBV6-1, with no clear D. The CDR3 is 12 residues long. CDR1 and CDR2 (germline): MNHNS, SASEGT. The germline V and J ends were trimmed by 4 bases and 2 bases, with 5 bases remaining between them. The CDR3 sequence: CASSVDNYGYTF. The CDR3 nucleotides are TGTGCCAGCAGTGTGGACAACTATGGCTACACCTTC.

The sample holds many counts of this clonotype. The chain is built from TRBV5-1 and TRBJ2-3; D is unclear. Trimming cost V 5 bases and J 2 bases, with 12 bases left between them. The length of the CDR3 is 14 residues. Germline assignment: CDR1 SGHRS and CDR2 YFSETQ. The CDR3 DNA reads TGCGCCAGCAGAGGCCCGGGTACCACAGATACGCAGTATTTT. This codes for CASRGPGTTDTQYF.

By frequency in the sample, this clonotype is medium-sized (0.01 to 0.1%). The chain recombines TRBV5-1 with TRBJ2-6; D may be TRBD2 (6 bases). Germline CDR1 SGHRS, CDR2 YFSETQ. This CDR3 region has 14 residues. V lost 6 bases to trimming and J lost 3 bases, with 10 bases between them. Written as DNA, the CDR3 is TGCGCCAGCAACCAGGGAGGTGGGGCCAACGTCCTGACTTTC. Translating it yields CASNQGGGANVLTF.